One sample yielded the 13 T cell receptor beta chains listed below, sequenced in a study of CD8+ T cells in alopecia areata. Isolated RNA was reverse transcribed into cDNA used as the sequencing template. Repertoires were generated with immunoSEQ multiplex PCR, while TCRdb's copy carries only in-frame clones and drops some. The sample holds over 250,000 clones, and no clone turns up only once. The study sorted pooled cutaneous lymph node cells by CD4, CD8alpha, NKG2D, NKG2ACE and other markers. Material for sequencing was CD4+ T cells sorted from a lymph node. These receptors came from a C3H/HeJ mouse with alopecia areata. For the strain, the MHC haplotype given is H2-k.

This clone was counted only a few times. The genes and germline here are from mouse. The sequenced fragment ends 4 residues before the CDR3 boundary, so the rest is inferred from the germline J gene. V is TRBV13-2 and J is TRBJ2-5; 11 bases fit TRBD2. The CDR3 sequence is 16 residues long. CDR1 and CDR2 from the germline V gene are NNHNN and SYGAGS (reference sequence). The CDR3 sequence: CASGDATGGAVDTQYF. The DNA read from the CDR3 is TGTGCCAGCGGTGATGCCACTGGGGGGGCGGTAGAC.

In the case of this clone: Mouse gene names and germline throughout. The CDR3 goes on 4 residues after the read ends, and that part is filled in from the germline J gene. The same CDR3 can be traced to other DNA sequences in this sample. The chain is built from TRBV31 and TRBJ2-2; possible D gene TRBD2, 5 bases. This CDR3 contains 15 residues. Germline values: CDR1 GKSSPN, CDR2 SITVG. V lost 0 bases, J lost 0 bases, and 8 bases lay in between. Partial CDR3 DNA: TGTGCCTGGAGTCTAGTGGGGTCAAACACCGGG. This translates into CAWSLVGSNTG. The complete CDR3 reads CAWSLVGSNTGQLYF.

For this clone: Gene names are the mouse ones. Coverage ceases 4 residues before the CDR3 finishes, and the germline J gene fills in the end. The chain joins TRBV19 to TRBJ2-7; 7 bases are a match to TRBD2. Germline trimming cut 1 base from V and 1 base from J; bases unmatched to any gene: 5. Looked up from germline, CDR1 is FNHDT and CDR2 is SITEND (reference sequence). CDR3 length equals 15 residues. The CDR3 sequence: CASSIIWGISYEQYF. CDR3 DNA, as far as it was read: TGTGCCAGCAGTATAATCTGGGGGATATCCTAT. The full variable domain, completed using reference TRBV19 and TRBJ2-7, is GGIITQTPKFLIGQEGQKLTLKCQQNFNHDTMYWYRQDSGKGLRLIYYSITENDLQKGDLSEGYDASREKKSSFSLTVTSAQKNEMAVFLCASSIIWGISYEQYFGPGTRLTVL.

This clone was counted between two and nine times. Gene names follow the mouse nomenclature. The read gets to within 3 residues of the CDR3 end, and the germline J gene fills in the rest. The V gene is TRBV1, the J gene TRBJ1-6, with 8 nucleotides matching TRBD1. TRBJ1-6 is treated as an ORF (open reading frame) with a function not yet certain. The germline V gene has CDR1 NSQYPW and CDR2 LRSPGD (reference sequence). The CDR3 consists of 16 residues. The V segment lost 3 bases and the J segment 3 bases; nucleotides outside the gene matches: 4. The CDR3 loop is CTCSAPGQDYNSPLYF. The DNA read from the CDR3 is TGCACCTGCAGTGCGCCGGGACAGGACTATAATTCGCCC.

In the case of this clone: Germline and genes here are mouse. Read data end 4 residues before the CDR3 end; the end is taken from the germline J gene. The chain employs TRBV12-1 and TRBJ2-1; 7 nucleotides agree with TRBD1. This CDR3 is 17 amino acids long. CDR1 is SGHSN, CDR2 HYEKVE, per germline. The ends lost 4 bases at V and 0 bases at J; junction bases unmatched: 11. CDR3 DNA (partial): TGTGCCAGCTCACTTACGGGACAGAACTATAACTATGCT. This translates into CASSLTGQNYNYA. The CDR3 as a whole reads CASSLTGQNYNYAEQFF.

The sample holds a few counts of this clone. Germline and genes here are mouse. The read terminates 4 residues ahead of where the CDR3 ends, so the germline J gene completes it. The gene calls are TRBV13-1 and TRBJ2-3; 8 bases line up with TRBD1. The CDR3 loop spans 14 amino acids. The J segment lost 4 bases and the V segment lost 3 bases, leaving 4 bases of the junction unmatched. Germline V gene sequence: CDR1 NSHNY, CDR2 SYGAGN. The part of the CDR3 DNA that was read is TGTGCCAGCAGTGGAGGGACAGGAACAGAA. Encoded protein: CASSGGTGTE. From start to end, the CDR3 is CASSGGTGTETLYF.

The table lists this clone with a few counts. Gene and germline names: mouse. The read halts 4 residues ahead of the CDR3 end, with the missing end drawn from the germline J gene. Other DNA sequences in this specimen translate into the identical CDR3. V and J are TRBV31 and TRBJ1-2, with 10 nucleotides matching TRBD1. This CDR3 comprises 13 residues. Germline V gene sequence: CDR1 GKSSPN, CDR2 SITVG. CDR3 bases read: TGTGCCTGGAGTGGGGGACAGGGGTCC. This encodes CAWSGGQGS. The CDR3 in full is CAWSGGQGSDYTF.

A word on this clone: Mouse names are used for the genes. The read terminates 4 residues ahead of where the CDR3 ends, so the germline J gene completes it. The V and J genes are TRBV13-1 and TRBJ2-5; 7 positions match TRBD1. The junction had 2 bases not matched to a gene; V was cut back by 2 bases and J by 2 bases. The CDR3 extends over 14 amino acids. Germline loops: CDR1 NSHNY, CDR2 SYGAGN. The CDR3 bases that were read are TGTGCCAGCAGTGAGGACAGGTTCCAAGAC. Translated, it gives CASSEDRFQD. The entire CDR3 is CASSEDRFQDTQYF.

About this clone itself: Gene names denote mouse genes. Read coverage stops 4 residues before the CDR3 terminus; the germline J gene supplies the remainder. In the same sample, other DNA sequences code for this CDR3. V usage is TRBV31 and J usage is TRBJ1-2; D might be TRBD1 (6 bases). V lost 0 bases, J lost 3 bases, and 11 bases lay in between. The CDR3 contains 14 residues. Germline CDR1 GKSSPN, CDR2 SITVG. CDR3 sequence: CAWSLRGADSDYTF. The sequenced part of the CDR3 DNA is TGTGCCTGGAGTCTAAGGGGGGCGGACTCC.

Concerning this clone: Mouse germline and gene names are used. The read stops 4 residues short of the end of the CDR3; the missing end is completed from the germline J gene. Other DNA sequences of this sample code for an identical CDR3. The gene calls are TRBV13-1 and TRBJ2-3; TRBD1 agrees at 7 bases. The CDR3 has 14 amino acids. V was pared by 2 bases and J by 1 base, with 1 base of the junction left unmatched. Germline values: CDR1 NSHNY, CDR2 SYGAGN. The CDR3 protein is CASSEDRGAETLYF. The covered CDR3 bases are TGTGCCAGCAGTGAAGACAGGGGTGCAGAA.

This clone was seen a few times. Genes and germline come from the mouse. The CDR3 goes on 4 residues after the read ends, and that part is filled in from the germline J gene. V gene TRBV5 combines with J gene TRBJ2-1; 9 bases line up with TRBD1. The germline gives CDR1 LGHNA, CDR2 YNLKQL (reference sequence). The V gene end was trimmed by 6 bases and the J gene end by 6 bases; junction bases not matched to a gene: 6. The CDR3 covers 14 residues. The CDR3 bases that were read are TGTGCCAGCAGTCGGGACAGGGTGGGTGCT. This codes for CASSRDRVGA. The entire CDR3 reads CASSRDRVGAEQFF.

The sample holds a few counts of this clone. Here the gene names and germline are mouse. The read is 4 residues too short to cover the CDR3 end, so that end is filled in from the germline J gene. The chain uses TRBV5 and TRBJ2-2; 8 bases fit TRBD2. The V gene end was trimmed by 0 bases and the J gene end by 4 bases; junction bases not matched to a gene: 4. This CDR3 is built from 16 residues. The germline CDR1 and CDR2 sequences are LGHNA and YNLKQL (reference sequence). Partial CDR3 DNA: TGTGCCAGCAGCCAAGATCCTGGGGGGTTCACCGGG. Translation: CASSQDPGGFTG. The whole CDR3 reads CASSQDPGGFTGQLYF.

Regarding this clone: The gene names given are mouse names. The read halts 4 residues ahead of the CDR3 end, with the missing end drawn from the germline J gene. V and J are TRBV13-1 and TRBJ1-1; 8 nucleotides match TRBD1. J lost 1 base, V lost 3 bases, and 5 bases had no gene match. The germline gives CDR1 NSHNY, CDR2 SYGAGN. The CDR3 covers 15 residues. The sequenced CDR3 bases are TGTGCCAGCAGTGGCAGGACAGGGATGAACACA. Its protein is CASSGRTGMNT. The whole CDR3 reads CASSGRTGMNTEVFF.